What follows are 16 T cell receptor beta chains derived from one specimen sequenced in a study of cytomegalovirus exposure and HLA in healthy donors. PCR used 60 Vbeta primers and 13 Jbeta primers. TCRdb's copy holds only in-frame clones and misses some; the assay was immunoSEQ multiplex PCR. The data hold 150,000 or so clones, with about 83% observed a single time. Source material: PBMCs. Receptors were obtained from a man aged 35-49 years in good health and CMV-seropositive.

This chain uses TRBV11-2 with TRBJ2-2; D uncertain. CDR1 and CDR2 (germline): SGHAT, FQNNGV. The CDR3 loop spans 14 amino acids. V was pared by 5 bases and J by 1 base, with 8 bases between. This chain's CDR3 is CASSPDWNTGELFF. CDR3 bases: TGTGCCAGCAGCCCAGACTGGAACACCGGGGAGCTGTTTTTT.

The rearrangement links TRBV27 to TRBJ1-2; 8 nucleotides agree with TRBD1. This CDR3 has 14 amino acids. Germline V CDR1 and CDR2: MNHEY, SMNVEV (reference sequence). V trimming: 1 base; J trimming: 6 bases; junction bases outside the gene matches: 4. The CDR3 DNA is TGTGCCAGCAGTTTATACGACAGGGGAGATGGCTACACCTTC. Amino acid sequence: CASSLYDRGDGYTF.

V and J are TRBV7-2 and TRBJ2-6, with D perhaps matching TRBD2 (5 bases). In germline, CDR1 is SGHTA, CDR2 FQGNSA. V lost 3 bases and J lost 0, with 9 bases in between. This CDR3 comprises 16 residues. This CDR3 reads CASSLDFFSGANVLTF. Here the CDR3 DNA reads TGTGCCAGCAGCTTGGACTTTTTCTCTGGGGCCAACGTCCTGACTTTC. The whole variable domain, filled in from reference TRBV7-2 and TRBJ2-6, reads GAGVSQSPSNKVTEKGKDVELRCDPISGHTALYWYRQSLGQGLEFLIYFQGNSAPDKSGLPSDRFSAERTGGSVSTLTIQRTQQEDSAVYLCASSLDFFSGANVLTFGAGSRLTVL.

The chain has TRBV7-2 and TRBJ2-5, with 10 bases lining up with TRBD1. There are 14 residues in the CDR3. Germline values: CDR1 SGHTA, CDR2 FQGNSA. J lost 5 bases, V lost 3 bases, and 3 bases had no gene match. CDR3 nucleotides: TGTGCCAGCAGCTTGGGGACAGGGGCTGAGACCCAGTACTTC. Protein sequence: CASSLGTGAETQYF.

This clone appeared once. The V and J genes are TRBV6-5 and TRBJ1-2; 8 nucleotides agree with TRBD1. From germline, CDR1 is MNHEY and CDR2 SVGAGI. The CDR3 is 12 amino acids. Germline trimming cut 6 bases from V and 8 bases from J; bases unmatched to any gene: 5. The CDR3, as DNA: TGTGCCAGCAGCCTGGACAGGGCGGGCTACACCTTC. As protein: CASSLDRAGYTF.

The gene calls are TRBV5-5 and TRBJ1-1, with 8 bases aligning to TRBD1. With V trimmed by 3 bases and J by 4 bases, 11 bases remained unmatched. Germline V gene sequence: CDR1 SGHKS, CDR2 YYEKEE (reference sequence). The CDR3 covers 16 residues. In nucleotides, the CDR3 is TGTGCCAGCAGCTCAACCCGGACAGGGAGAGCCACTGAAGCTTTCTTT. Its protein is CASSSTRTGRATEAFF.

This chain links TRBV27 with TRBJ1-4; 7 bases fit TRBD1. The V gene end was trimmed by 1 base and the J gene end by 4 bases; junction bases not matched to a gene: 3. The CDR3 is 15 residues long. The germline V gene has CDR1 MNHEY and CDR2 SMNVEV (reference sequence). Here the CDR3 reads CASSLWTGRNEKLFF. Written as DNA, the CDR3 is TGTGCCAGCAGTTTATGGACAGGTCGTAATGAAAAACTGTTTTTT.

The chain carries TRBV18 and TRBJ2-7, with D tentatively TRBD2 (5 bases). The CDR3 is 15 amino acids. Trimming pared 8 bases from V and 5 bases from J, leaving 22 bases between. Germline CDR1 is KGHSH and CDR2 is LQKENI. The CDR3 DNA reads TGTGCCAGCCGCCCTCTAGGAGGATACGACGACGAGCAGTACTTC. It translates to CASRPLGGYDDEQYF.

This clone was seen once. V usage is TRBV9 and J usage is TRBJ1-2, with 9 bases identical to TRBD1. The V gene end was trimmed by 4 bases and the J gene end by 8 bases; junction bases not matched to a gene: 9. Germline-derived CDR1 and CDR2 are SGDLS and YYNGEE. The CDR3 runs to 14 residues. CDR3: CASSPRTGEEGYTF. CDR3 DNA sequence: TGTGCCAGCAGCCCACGGACAGGGGAAGAGGGCTACACCTTC.

Written as DNA, the CDR3 is TGTGCCAGCGCCCGGAGCAGCGGGAGTTACGAGCAGTACTTC. Its protein product is CASARSSGSYEQYF. This sequence joins TRBV9 and TRBJ2-7; 8 bases map to TRBD2. The length of the CDR3 is 14 residues. Germline V gene lookup returns CDR1 SGDLS and CDR2 YYNGEE. V trimming: 7 bases; J trimming: 4 bases; junction bases outside the gene matches: 10.

The V and J genes are TRBV21-1 and TRBJ2-7; the table's D call TRBD2 went unverified against the DNA. TRBV21-1 is assigned pseudogene status. This CDR3 has 15 amino acids. The CDR3 spells CASSKEAAGAYEQYF. In nucleotides, the CDR3 is TGTGCCAGCAGCAAAGAGGCAGCGGGGGCCTACGAGCAGTACTTC.

This clone appeared once. The J gene is TRBJ2-7, the V gene TRBV10-1, with TRBD2 matching 11 bases. Trimming took 8 bases from V and 5 from J; bases not matched to a gene: 8. The CDR3 consists of 14 residues. Germline lookup yields CDR1 WNHNN and CDR2 SYGVQD (reference sequence). The CDR3 sequence: CASGPSGRTHEQYF. The DNA of the CDR3 is TGCGCCAGCGGACCTAGCGGGAGGACCCACGAGCAGTACTTC.

The rearrangement uses TRBV18 and TRBJ1-2; D remains unclear. Between the trimmed V and J ends, which lost 5 bases and 7 bases, there was a span of 14 bases. Germline V gene sequence: CDR1 KGHSH, CDR2 LQKENI. This CDR3 contains 13 residues. DNA for the CDR3: TGTGCCAGCTCATTAGGAACGGCGGTTGGCTACACCTTC. As protein: CASSLGTAVGYTF.

There are a few counts of this clone. The J gene is TRBJ2-5, the V gene TRBV5-1, with TRBD2 identical over 8 bases. V lost 4 bases to trimming and J lost 5 bases; unmatched junction nucleotides: 7. Germline V lookup: CDR1 SGHRS, CDR2 YFSETQ. This CDR3 spans 14 amino acids. CDR3: CASSPLPGGETQYF. CDR3 sequence (DNA): TGCGCCAGCAGCCCGCTCCCGGGGGGGGAGACCCAGTACTTC.

This clone showed up just a few times. The rearrangement uses TRBV4-2 and TRBJ2-7, with a possible D match to TRBD2 (6 bases). CDR3 size: 13 residues. Per germline, CDR1 LGHNA and CDR2 YNFKEQ. V was clipped by 1 base and J by 7 bases, with 11 bases between them. The CDR3 reads CASSQGGGVEQYF. The CDR3 DNA reads TGTGCCAGCAGCCAAGGTGGCGGGGTAGAGCAGTACTTC.

The V and J genes are TRBV19 and TRBJ1-1, with a weak D call TRBD1 (6 bases). V lost 6 bases and J 5 bases, leaving 16 bases between the germline ends. CDR3 size: 14 residues. CDR1 is LNHDA, CDR2 SQIVND, per germline (reference sequence). The CDR3 spells CASSRQGRGTEAFF. In nucleotides, the CDR3 is TGTGCCAGTAGCCGCCAGGGGAGGGGTACTGAAGCTTTCTTT. Combining the CDR3 with reference TRBV19 and TRBJ1-1 gives the whole variable domain DGGITQSPKYLFRKEGQNVTLSCEQNLNHDAMYWYRQDPGQGLRLIYYSQIVNDFQKGDIAEGYSVSREKKESFPLTVTSAQKNPTAFYLCASSRQGRGTEAFFGQGTRLTVV.